This T cell receptor (beta chain) comes out of a study of T cell responses to AZD1222 COVID-19 vaccine. This clone was seen only once. The junction had 16 bases not matched to a gene; V was cut back by 3 bases and J by 3 bases. The CDR3 extends over 19 amino acids. Germline values: CDR1 SGHRS, CDR2 YFSETQ. Generated by immunoSEQ multiplex PCR, the TCRdb table keeps only in-frame clones and is missing some. Of approximately 73,000 clones in the sample, roughly 84% were seen once. The source is an adult in good health. Here the sequenced sample was peripheral blood, taken on day 0 of AZD1222 vaccination. The V call is TRBV5-1, the J call TRBJ1-4; 8 positions agree with TRBD1. The CDR3 bases are TGCGCCAGCAGCTCCGGACAGGGAGGGTTTGTGTTAGCTAATGAAAAACTGTTTTTT. This translates into CASSSGQGGFVLANEKLFF.